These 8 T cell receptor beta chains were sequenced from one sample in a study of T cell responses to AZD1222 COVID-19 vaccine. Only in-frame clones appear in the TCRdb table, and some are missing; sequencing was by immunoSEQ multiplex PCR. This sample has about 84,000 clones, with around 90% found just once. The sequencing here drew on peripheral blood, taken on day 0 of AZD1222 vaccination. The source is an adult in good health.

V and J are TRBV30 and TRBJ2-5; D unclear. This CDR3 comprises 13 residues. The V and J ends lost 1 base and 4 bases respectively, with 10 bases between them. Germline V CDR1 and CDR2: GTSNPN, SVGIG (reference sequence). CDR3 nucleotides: TGTGCCTGGAGTGCGGCCCGGACAGAGACCCAGTACTTC. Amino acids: CAWSAARTETQYF.

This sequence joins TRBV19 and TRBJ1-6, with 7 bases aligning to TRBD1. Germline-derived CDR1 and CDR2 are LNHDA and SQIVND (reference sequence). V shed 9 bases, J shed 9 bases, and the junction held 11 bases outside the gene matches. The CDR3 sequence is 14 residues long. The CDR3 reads CASTGGTDTSPLHF. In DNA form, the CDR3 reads TGTGCCAGCACTGGGGGGACAGATACTTCACCCCTCCACTTT.

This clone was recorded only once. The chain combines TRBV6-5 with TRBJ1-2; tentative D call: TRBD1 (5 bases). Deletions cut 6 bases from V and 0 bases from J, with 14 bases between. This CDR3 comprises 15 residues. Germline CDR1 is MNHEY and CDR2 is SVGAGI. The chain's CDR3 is CASRSAATANYGYTF. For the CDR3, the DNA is TGTGCCAGCAGATCCGCGGCGACAGCTAACTATGGCTACACCTTC.

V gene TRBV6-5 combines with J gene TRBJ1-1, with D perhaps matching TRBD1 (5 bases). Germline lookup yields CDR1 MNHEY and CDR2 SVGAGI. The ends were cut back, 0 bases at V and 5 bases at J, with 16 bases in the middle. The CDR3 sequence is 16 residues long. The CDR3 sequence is CASSYSRQLLRTEAFF. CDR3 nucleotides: TGTGCCAGCAGTTACTCGAGACAGCTTTTAAGAACTGAAGCTTTCTTT.

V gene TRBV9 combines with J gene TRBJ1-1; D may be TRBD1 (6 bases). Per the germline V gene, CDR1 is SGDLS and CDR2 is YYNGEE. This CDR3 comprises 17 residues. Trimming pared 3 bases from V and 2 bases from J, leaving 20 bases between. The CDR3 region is CASSGGNRAPFNTEAFF. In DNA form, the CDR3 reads TGTGCCAGCAGCGGGGGCAACAGGGCCCCATTTAACACTGAAGCTTTCTTT.

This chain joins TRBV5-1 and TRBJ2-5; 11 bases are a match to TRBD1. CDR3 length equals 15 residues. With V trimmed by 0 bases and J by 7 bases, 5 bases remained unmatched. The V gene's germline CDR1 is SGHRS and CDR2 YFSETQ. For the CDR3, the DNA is TGCGCCAGCAGCTTGGGGGACAGGGGGATAGGGACCCAGTACTTC. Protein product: CASSLGDRGIGTQYF.

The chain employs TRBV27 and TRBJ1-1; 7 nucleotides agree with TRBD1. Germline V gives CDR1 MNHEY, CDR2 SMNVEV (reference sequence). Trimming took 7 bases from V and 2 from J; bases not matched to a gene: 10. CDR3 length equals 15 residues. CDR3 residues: CASNPRTGGNTEAFF. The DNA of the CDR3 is TGTGCCAGCAACCCTAGGACAGGCGGAAACACTGAAGCTTTCTTT.

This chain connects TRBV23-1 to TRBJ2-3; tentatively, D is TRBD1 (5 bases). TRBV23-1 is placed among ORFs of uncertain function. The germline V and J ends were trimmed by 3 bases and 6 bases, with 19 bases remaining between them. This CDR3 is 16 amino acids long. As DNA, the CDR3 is TGCGCCAGCAGTCAGCCCAACAGGCCTCCAGCGGATACGCAGTATTTT. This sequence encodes CASSQPNRPPADTQYF.